These 4 T cell receptor beta chains share one sample of origin, sequenced in a study of T cell responses to AZD1222 COVID-19 vaccine. Using immunoSEQ multiplex PCR, the repertoire was profiled, and TCRdb retains in-frame clones only, with some absent. This table has about 150,000 clones, approximately 88% appearing once. This material consisted of peripheral blood, taken on day 0 of MenACWY control vaccination. These receptors were taken from an adult in good health.

This chain uses TRBV7-6 with TRBJ1-4; 9 nucleotides line up with TRBD1. The ends lost 3 bases at V and 8 bases at J; junction bases unmatched: 13. CDR1 and CDR2 from the germline V gene are SGHVS and FNYEAQ. This CDR3 has 17 amino acids. In nucleotides, the CDR3 is TGTGCCAGCAGCTTGACCGGGACAGGGACCGTTTGGGAAAAACTGTTTTTT. Translated, it gives CASSLTGTGTVWEKLFF.

The rearrangement uses TRBV19 and TRBJ1-1; 9 nucleotides line up with TRBD1. V shed 3 bases, J shed 0 bases, and the junction held 5 bases outside the gene matches. This CDR3 region has 16 residues. From germline, CDR1 is LNHDA and CDR2 SQIVND (reference sequence). CDR3 amino acids: CASSITGGLMNTEAFF. DNA of the CDR3: TGTGCCAGTAGTATTACAGGGGGCCTCATGAACACTGAAGCTTTCTTT.

The chain is built from TRBV2 and TRBJ1-2; possibly TRBD1 for D (5 bases). CDR1 is SNHLY, CDR2 FYNNEI, per germline. This CDR3 has 14 amino acids. V lost 4 bases and J lost 2, with 11 bases in between. For the CDR3, the DNA is TGTGCCAGCAGTGGGGGACGGGAAAACTATGGCTACACCTTC. It translates to CASSGGRENYGYTF.

Only one count was recorded for this clone. The J gene is TRBJ1-6, the V gene TRBV6-1; D is undetermined. V was pared by 0 bases and J by 7 bases, with 7 bases between. The CDR3 is 14 amino acids. The germline gives CDR1 MNHNS, CDR2 SASEGT. The CDR3 coding sequence is TGTGCCAGCAGTGAAGCGTACGGGAATTCACCCCTCCACTTT. Its translation is CASSEAYGNSPLHF.